The T cell receptor (beta chain) under discussion was sequenced for a study of monozygotic twins with inflammatory bowel disease. Study-wide points: Possibly because of limited power, concordant and discordant twins showed no difference in repertoire similarity.

Using the 5' RACE reads, TCRdb records one entry per CDR3 protein without DNA. This listing includes approximately 380,000 distinct CDR3 sequences. Germline-derived CDR1 and CDR2 are PRHDT and FYEKMQ (reference sequence). The CDR3 has 15 amino acids. A note on this clonotype: The antigen is unknown.

The receptor's source is a human donor with ulcerative colitis or Crohn's disease, or a healthy co-twin of an affected twin (not recorded which). The sequenced sample was blood. The chain is built from TRBV13 and TRBJ1-2; lacking DNA, the TRBD1 call made by TCRdb goes unchecked. The CDR3 here is CASSFWGTQNYGYTF.